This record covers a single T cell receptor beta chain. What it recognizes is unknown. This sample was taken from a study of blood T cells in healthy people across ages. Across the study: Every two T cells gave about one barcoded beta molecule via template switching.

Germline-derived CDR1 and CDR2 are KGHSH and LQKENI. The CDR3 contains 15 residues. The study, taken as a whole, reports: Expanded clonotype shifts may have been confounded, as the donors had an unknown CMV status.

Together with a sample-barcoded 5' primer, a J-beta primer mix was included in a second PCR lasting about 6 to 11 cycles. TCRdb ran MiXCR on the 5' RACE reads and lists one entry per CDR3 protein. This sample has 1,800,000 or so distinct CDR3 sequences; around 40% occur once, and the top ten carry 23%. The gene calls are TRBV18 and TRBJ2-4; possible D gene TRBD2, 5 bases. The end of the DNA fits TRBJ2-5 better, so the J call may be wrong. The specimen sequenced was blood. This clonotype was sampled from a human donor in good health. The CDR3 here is CASSPALAGGETQYF. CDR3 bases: TGTGCCAGCTCACCTGCGTTGGCAGGAGGAGAGACCCAGTACTTC.